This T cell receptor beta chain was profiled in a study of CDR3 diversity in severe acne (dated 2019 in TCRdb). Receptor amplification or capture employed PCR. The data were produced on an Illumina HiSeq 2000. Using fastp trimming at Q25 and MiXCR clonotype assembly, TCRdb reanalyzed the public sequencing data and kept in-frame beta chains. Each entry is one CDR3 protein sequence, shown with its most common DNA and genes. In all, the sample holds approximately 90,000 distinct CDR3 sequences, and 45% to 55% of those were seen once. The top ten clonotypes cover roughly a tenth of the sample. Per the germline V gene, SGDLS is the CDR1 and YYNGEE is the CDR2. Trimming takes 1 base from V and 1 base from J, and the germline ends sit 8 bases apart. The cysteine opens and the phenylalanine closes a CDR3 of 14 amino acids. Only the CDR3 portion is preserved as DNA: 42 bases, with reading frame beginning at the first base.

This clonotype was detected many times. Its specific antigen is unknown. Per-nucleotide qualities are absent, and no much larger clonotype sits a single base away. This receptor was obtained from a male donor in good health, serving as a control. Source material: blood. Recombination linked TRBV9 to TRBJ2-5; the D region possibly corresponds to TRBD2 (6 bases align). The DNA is TGTGCCAGCAGCGTATCCGGGGGCCAAGAGACCCAGTACTTC. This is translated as CASSVSGGQETQYF.